This T cell receptor beta chain came from a study of shared clonotypes between healthy human individuals. Study-wide results and limits: Among donors, sharing of clonotypes was expected to be affected by sequencing depth. Compared with clonotypes that all four donors shared, non-shared clonotypes had lower generation probabilities. Naive CD4 clonotypes were shared across several donors at about 5%.

The protocol was immunoSEQ multiplex PCR, while the TCRdb copy is restricted to in-frame clones and leaves out a portion. The data show over a million clones, 70% to 80% seen once. Only a few counts were recorded for this clone. Antigen unknown. The CDR3 is 16 amino acids. V shed 5 bases, J shed 1 base, and the junction held 10 bases outside the gene matches. Per germline, CDR1 MNHEY and CDR2 SMNVEV (reference sequence). Sequenced: memory CD4+ T cells sorted from blood. The subset: CD45RA-negative fraction. This chain connects TRBV27 to TRBJ1-1, with 7 bases fitting TRBD1. The clonotype was recovered from a man between 18 and 29 years old in good health. The CDR3 sequence: CASSKGAPTGNTEAFF. The CDR3 DNA reads as TGTGCCAGCAGTAAGGGGGCCCCAACAGGGAACACTGAAGCTTTCTTT.